Included here is one T cell receptor beta chain sequence, with context. This entry belongs to a study of blood T cell repertoires in COVID-19. Study background: The analysed material was cDNA or gDNA that came from T cells, B-cell-depleted T cells, or PBMCs.

The CDR3 length is 15 residues. The V and J ends lost 1 base and 1 base respectively, with 11 bases between them. Germline V lookup: CDR1 SGHNT, CDR2 YYREEE (reference sequence). Methods used by the authors: Amplification with reference gene primers provided the estimates of nucleated cell counts. TCRdb's copy holds only in-frame clones and misses some; the assay was immunoSEQ multiplex PCR. V, J and clone size are taken as reported in that table, and D and trimming were inferred from the DNA itself. The sample consists of about 30,000 clones, over 75% of them appearing once. V and J are TRBV5-4 and TRBJ1-1; D gene ambiguous. This receptor was taken from a woman between 70 and 85 years old with active or convalescent COVID-19. Sequenced: peripheral blood. CDR3 protein: CASSLSTGRNTEAFF. Here the CDR3 DNA reads TGTGCCAGCAGCTTGTCGACGGGGAGGAACACTGAAGCTTTCTTT.